This T cell receptor beta chain was found in a study of CD8 T cells in ankylosing spondylitis. Overall study results and limits: Disease-linked clones reportedly showed significant enrichment in matched ankylosing spondylitis synovial fluid.

This clonotype was recorded at least ten times. Its antigen is still unknown. Quantitative 5'-RACE with molecular barcodes was used to make the TCR beta libraries. TCRdb reanalysed the 5' RACE reads using MiXCR and keeps one entry per CDR3 protein. Here the sample spans roughly 69,000 distinct CDR3 sequences, under 5.5% being singletons. This CDR3 is built from 13 residues. Per the germline V gene, CDR1 is LGHDT and CDR2 is YNNKEL (reference sequence). V was cut by 6 bases and J by 6 bases, with 14 bases left in between. This chain connects TRBV3-1 to TRBJ1-2; D is unclear. Sequencing used blood, either unsorted or a sorted T cell fraction (not recorded which). The receptor's source is a male donor with ankylosing spondylitis or in good health (not recorded which). The DNA for the CDR3 is TGTGCCAGCAGTTCCGATGGAGGCGATGGCTACACCTTC. Encoded protein: CASSSDGGDGYTF.